This T cell receptor beta chain was recorded in a study of T cell responses to AZD1222 COVID-19 vaccine. Regarding the study as a whole: After the peak T cell response, and only then, were repertoires sampled.

On this clone itself: Antigen unknown.

The CDR3 is 14 residues long. Germline CDR1 reads GTSNPN; CDR2 reads SVGIG (reference sequence). The V end lost 4 bases, the J end lost 3 bases, and 15 bases lay between the germline ends. Data came from immunoSEQ multiplex PCR; TCRdb stores just in-frame clones and leaves some out. The top ten clones hold 15% to 20% of a sample with 57,000 or so clones, around 85% of them seen once. The V gene is TRBV30, the J gene TRBJ1-1; tentatively, D is TRBD1 (6 bases). Here the sequenced sample was peripheral blood, taken on day 0 of MenACWY control vaccination. The source of this sequence is an adult in good health. The CDR3, as DNA: TGTGCCTGGAACATTATACAGGGAGACACTGAAGCTTTCTTT. Translating it yields CAWNIIQGDTEAFF.